This T cell receptor (beta chain) was sequenced for a study of blood T cells in healthy people across ages. Then a second PCR, running about 7 to 11 cycles, was carried out with a sample-barcoded 5' primer and a J-beta primer mix. TCRdb ran MiXCR on the 5' RACE reads and lists one entry per CDR3 protein. The table records 1.5 million to 2 million distinct CDR3 sequences, about 49% of them present only once. Germline V lookup: CDR1 SEHNR, CDR2 FQNEAQ (reference sequence). The V and J ends lost 0 bases and 4 bases respectively, with 17 bases between them. This CDR3 is built from 17 residues. Donors were healthy Caucasian individuals from Russia aged about 6 to 90.

The sequenced sample was blood. The chain employs TRBV7-9 and TRBJ2-3; possibly TRBD1 for D (5 bases). This clonotype was obtained from a woman aged 40 to 50 in good health. The CDR3 sequence is CASSLAFGREDPDTQYF. CDR3 bases: TGTGCCAGCAGCTTAGCGTTCGGCAGGGAAGATCCAGATACGCAGTATTTT.